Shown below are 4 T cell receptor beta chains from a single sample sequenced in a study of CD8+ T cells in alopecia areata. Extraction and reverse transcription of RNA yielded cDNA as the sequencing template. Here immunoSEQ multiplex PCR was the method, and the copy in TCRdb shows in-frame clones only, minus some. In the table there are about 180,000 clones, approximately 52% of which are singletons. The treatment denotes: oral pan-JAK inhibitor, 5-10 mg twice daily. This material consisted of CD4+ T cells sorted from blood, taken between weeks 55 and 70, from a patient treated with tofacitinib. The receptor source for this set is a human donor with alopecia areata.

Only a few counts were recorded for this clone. The CDR3 DNA reads as TGTGCCAGCAGCTTAAGCAACCCCTTCTACGAGCAGTACTTC. Encoded protein: CASSLSNPFYEQYF. The chain links TRBV7-9 to TRBJ2-7; unclear D gene. CDR3 length: 14 residues. V gave up 2 bases and J gave up 3 bases, with 11 bases separating them. Germline-derived CDR1 and CDR2 are SEHNR and FQNEAQ (reference sequence).

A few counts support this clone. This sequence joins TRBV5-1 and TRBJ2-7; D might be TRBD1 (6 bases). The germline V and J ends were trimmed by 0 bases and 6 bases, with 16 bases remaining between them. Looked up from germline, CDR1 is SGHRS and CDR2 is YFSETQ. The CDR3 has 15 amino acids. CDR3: CASSLGQSRGGEQYF. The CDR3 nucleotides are TGCGCCAGCAGCTTGGGACAGAGCAGAGGGGGCGAGCAGTACTTC.

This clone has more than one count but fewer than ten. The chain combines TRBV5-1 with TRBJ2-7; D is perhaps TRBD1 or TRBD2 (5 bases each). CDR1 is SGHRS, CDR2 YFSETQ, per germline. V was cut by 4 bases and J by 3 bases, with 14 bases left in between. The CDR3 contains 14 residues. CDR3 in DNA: TGCGCCAGCAGCCCAGGGACCCCCAGCTACGAGCAGTACTTC. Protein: CASSPGTPSYEQYF.

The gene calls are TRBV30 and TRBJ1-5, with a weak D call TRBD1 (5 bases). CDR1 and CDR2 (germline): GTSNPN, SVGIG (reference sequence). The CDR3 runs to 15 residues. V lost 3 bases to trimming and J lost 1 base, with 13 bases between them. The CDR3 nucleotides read TGTGCCTGGAGACCGCAGGGAGGAAGCAATCAGCCCCAGCATTTT. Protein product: CAWRPQGGSNQPQHF.